This entry is about one TCR beta chain. The junction departs from germline at one end; a sequencing error may be responsible. Time point denoted: newly diagnosed GD, antithyroid drugs for less than 3 months. Making the TCR library involved RNA that had been extracted from PBMCs. Roughly 10 milliliters of peripheral blood went into EDTA tubes. In building TCR beta libraries, iRepertoire HTBI primers were used together with Arm-PCR of CDR3 regions. TCRdb processed the multiplex PCR reads anew with MiXCR; each CDR3 protein has one entry. The table records 550,000 or so distinct CDR3 sequences, around 13% of them present only once. This CDR3 contains 13 residues. The entry originates in a study of regulatory T cells in long-lasting Graves disease. The same sample was also used in a study of T cells in Graves' hyperthyroidism and ophthalmopathy. That work adds: The HTBI primer set was used in a first-round RT-PCR of the TCR CDR3.

The sample consisted of peripheral blood mononuclear cells (PBMCs), taken at new diagnosis, from a patient treated with antithyroid drugs. This receptor was identified in a woman in her 30s with Graves disease. The chain has TRBV12-3 or TRBV12-4 and TRBJ2-7, with a tentative D call TRBD2 (6 bases). The CDR3 protein is CAGSLERADEQYF. CDR3 coding DNA: TGTGCCGGCAGTTTAGAGCGGGCGGACGAGCAGTACTTC.